This T cell receptor beta chain was documented in a study of T cell responses to AZD1222 COVID-19 vaccine. Overall study results and limits: With two AZD1222 doses given, Spike-specific TCR breadth and depth both rose. Targeting of unmutated variant regions was reportedly seen in nearly half of spike-specific TCRs.

Concerning this clone itself: Antigen unknown.

Libraries were prepared by immunoSEQ multiplex PCR; TCRdb keeps only in-frame clonotypes and omits some of them. This sample carries 90,000 to 150,000 clones, 80% to 90% of them seen once, and the ten largest clones take 8.4%. V was shortened by 6 bases and J by 3 bases, with 9 bases between the two germline ends. The CDR3 extends over 13 amino acids. The sequence came from an adult in good health. The rearrangement links TRBV12-3 or TRBV12-4 to TRBJ2-1; D gene ambiguous. The sequencing used peripheral blood, collected on day 0 of AZD1222 vaccination. Here the CDR3 DNA reads TGTGCCAGCAGCAACCGAAGCTACAATGAGCAGTTCTTC. Translation gives CASSNRSYNEQFF.